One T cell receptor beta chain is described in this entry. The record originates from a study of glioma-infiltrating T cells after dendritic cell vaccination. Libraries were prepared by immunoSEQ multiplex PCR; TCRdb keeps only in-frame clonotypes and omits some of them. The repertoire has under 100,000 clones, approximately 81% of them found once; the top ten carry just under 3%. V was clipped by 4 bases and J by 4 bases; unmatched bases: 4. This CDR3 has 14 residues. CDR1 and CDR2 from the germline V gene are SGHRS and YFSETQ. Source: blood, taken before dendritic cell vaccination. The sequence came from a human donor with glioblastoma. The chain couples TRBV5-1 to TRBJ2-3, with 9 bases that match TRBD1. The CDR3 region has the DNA TGCGCCAGCAGCCCATGGACAGGGGCAGATACGCAGTATTTT. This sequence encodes CASSPWTGADTQYF.